The 4 T cell receptor beta chains below come from one sample, sequenced in a study of tumor-infiltrating lymphocytes in primary liver carcinoma. Constant-region priming of about 0.5 ug total RNA yielded TCR beta cDNA. The TCR beta library was amplified through three nested multiplex PCR rounds in a modified ARM-PCR procedure. Each of the first two PCR rounds ran approximately 11 cycles with TRBV1-TRBV30 forward and C-beta reverse primers. MiXCR was run by TCRdb on the multiplex PCR reads, yielding one entry per CDR3 protein. The sample shows around 120,000 distinct CDR3 sequences, approximately 70% of them seen only once. The tissue used was unsorted bulk material of 20-30 mg. RNA and DNA were co-extracted from it with the AllPrep DNA/RNA mini kit. Sequenced sample: liver tumor tissue from sampling region 1. Documented subset: tumor region T1, superior pole. These receptors originate from a woman aged 55 to 70 with primary liver carcinoma and hepatitis B virus infection.

The chain links TRBV11-3 to TRBJ2-5; D gene ambiguous. The assigned J gene may be wrong: the sequence end matches TRBJ2-1 better. CDR1 and CDR2 (germline): SGHNT, YENEEA. This CDR3 has 12 residues. Here the CDR3 reads CASVGTYNEQFF. The CDR3 bases are TGTGCCAGCGTAGGAACCTACAATGAGCAGTTCTTC.

Concerning this clonotype itself: A junction boundary mismatches the germline segment, possibly from a read error. The chain employs TRBV7-9 and TRBJ2-7; D may be TRBD1 (6 bases). The CDR3 runs to 12 residues. CDR1 SEHNR and CDR2 FQNEAQ come from the germline V gene (reference sequence). The CDR3 region has the DNA TGTACCAGCAGCTTAGAACAGGGTAGGCAGTACTTC. This sequence encodes CTSSLEQGRQYF.

The V call is TRBV7-9, the J call TRBJ1-3; 7 bases align to TRBD1. Trimming at V came to 5 bases and at J to 8 bases, leaving 15 bases not matched to a gene. This CDR3 region has 16 residues. Looked up from germline, CDR1 is SEHNR and CDR2 is FQNEAQ (reference sequence). CDR3 DNA sequence: TGTGCCAGCAGCCCGGCTATGACAGGGAGAAGTGACACCATATATTTT. Translated, it gives CASSPAMTGRSDTIYF.

Of note for this clonotype: Since the CDR3 does not end with the conserved phenylalanine or tryptophan, this likely comes from a read error. This rearrangement joins TRBV5-1 to TRBJ1-2; 8 nucleotides match TRBD1. CDR1 is SGHRS, CDR2 YFSETQ, per germline. The V and J ends lost 0 bases and 7 bases, in that order; junction bases with no gene match: 8. CDR3 length: 15 residues. CDR3 sequence (DNA): TGCGCCAGCAGCTTGGGTGGCAGGGGGCGCATTGGCTACACCCTC. This gives the protein CASSLGGRGRIGYTL.